This T cell receptor beta chain was sequenced in a study of CD8 T cells in Susac syndrome. Healthy donors served as the controls. They were matched for age and sex. Random hexamers served to reverse transcribe about 0.5 to 1 ug RNA. Across 54 Vbeta and 13 Jbeta, immunoSEQ multiplex PCR amplified TCR beta CDR3. TCRdb used MiXCR to reprocess the immunoSEQ multiplex PCR reads, holding one entry per CDR3 protein. The table shows about 90,000 distinct CDR3 sequences, with approximately 92% occurring only once. Germline V gives CDR1 SEHNR, CDR2 FQNEAQ (reference sequence). Trimming pared 5 bases from V and 6 bases from J, leaving 11 bases between. The length of the CDR3 is 12 residues.

Input material: CD8+ T cells from PBMCs. This clonotype was sampled from a human donor in good health. The rearrangement links TRBV7-9 to TRBJ2-7; D may be TRBD1 (6 bases). The CDR3 here is CASSATGREQYF. The CDR3 bases are TGTGCCAGCAGCGCCACAGGGCGCGAGCAGTACTTC.